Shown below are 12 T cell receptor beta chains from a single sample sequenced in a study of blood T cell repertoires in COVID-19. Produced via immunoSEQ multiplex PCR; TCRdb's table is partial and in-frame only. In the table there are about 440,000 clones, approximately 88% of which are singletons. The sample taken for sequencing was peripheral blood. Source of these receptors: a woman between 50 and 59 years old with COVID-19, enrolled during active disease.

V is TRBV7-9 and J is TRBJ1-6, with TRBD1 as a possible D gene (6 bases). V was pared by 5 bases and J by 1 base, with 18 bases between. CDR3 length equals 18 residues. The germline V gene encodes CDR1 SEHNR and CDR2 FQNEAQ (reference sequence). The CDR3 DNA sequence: TGTGCCAGCAGCCTGGGACACGCGTTGGGGTCCTATAATTCACCCCTCCACTTT. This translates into CASSLGHALGSYNSPLHF.

The CDR3 bases are TGTGCCACTCTGGCGGGAGCGACTTTCTTT. Protein product: CATLAGATFF. The chain is built from TRBV19 and TRBJ1-1, with D unresolved. Germline CDR1 and CDR2: LNHDA and SQIVND (reference sequence). V was shortened by 10 bases and J by 12 bases, with 15 bases between the two germline ends. The CDR3 contains 10 residues.

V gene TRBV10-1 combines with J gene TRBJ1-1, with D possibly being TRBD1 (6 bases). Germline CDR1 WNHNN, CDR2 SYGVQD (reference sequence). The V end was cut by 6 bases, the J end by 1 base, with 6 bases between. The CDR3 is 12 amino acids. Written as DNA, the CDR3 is TGCGCCAGCAGGGGACAGAACACTGAAGCTTTCTTT. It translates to CASRGQNTEAFF.

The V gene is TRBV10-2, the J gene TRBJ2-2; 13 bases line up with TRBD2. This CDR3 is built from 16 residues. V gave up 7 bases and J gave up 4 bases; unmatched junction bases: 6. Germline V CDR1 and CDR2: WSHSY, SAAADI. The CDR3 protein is CASKLAGGRGTGELFF. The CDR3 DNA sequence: TGCGCCAGCAAACTAGCGGGGGGGCGGGGCACCGGGGAGCTGTTTTTT.

The CDR3 here is CASSYRQGARTGELFF. The CDR3 DNA is TGTGCCAGCAGTTACCGACAGGGGGCGCGCACCGGGGAGCTGTTTTTT. The chain uses TRBV27 and TRBJ2-2, with 10 nucleotides matching TRBD1. Trimming cost V 4 bases and J 4 bases; bases outside gene matches: 6. This CDR3 is 16 amino acids long. CDR1 is MNHEY and CDR2 is SMNVEV in the germline V gene (reference sequence).

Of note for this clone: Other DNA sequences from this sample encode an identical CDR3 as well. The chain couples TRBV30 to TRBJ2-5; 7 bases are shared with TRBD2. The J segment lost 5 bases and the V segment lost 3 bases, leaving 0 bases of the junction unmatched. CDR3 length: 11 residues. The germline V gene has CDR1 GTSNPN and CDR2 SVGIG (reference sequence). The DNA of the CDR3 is TGTGCCTGGAGCGGGGGGGAGACCCAGTACTTC. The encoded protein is CAWSGGETQYF.

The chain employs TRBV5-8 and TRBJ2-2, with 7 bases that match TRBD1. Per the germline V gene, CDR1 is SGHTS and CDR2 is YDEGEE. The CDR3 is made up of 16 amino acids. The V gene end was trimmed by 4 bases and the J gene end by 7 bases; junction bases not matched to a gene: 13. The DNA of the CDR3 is TGTGCCAGCAGCCCCACTGCGGTAGGGGGCAGCGGGGAGCTGTTTTTT. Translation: CASSPTAVGGSGELFF.

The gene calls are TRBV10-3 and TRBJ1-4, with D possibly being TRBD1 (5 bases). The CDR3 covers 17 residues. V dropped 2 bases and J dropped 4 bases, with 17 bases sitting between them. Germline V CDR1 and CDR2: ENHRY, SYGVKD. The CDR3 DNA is TGTGCCATCAGTGAGGGCGGGACTGTGAACCATAATGAAAAACTGTTTTTT. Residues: CAISEGGTVNHNEKLFF.

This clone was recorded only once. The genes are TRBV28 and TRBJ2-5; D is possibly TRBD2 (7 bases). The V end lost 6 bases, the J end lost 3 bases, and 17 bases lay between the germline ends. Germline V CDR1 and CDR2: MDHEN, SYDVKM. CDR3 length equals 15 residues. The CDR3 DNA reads TGTGCCAGCAGACCTCGGGGGGCGCCCAAAGAGACCCAGTACTTC. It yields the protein CASRPRGAPKETQYF.

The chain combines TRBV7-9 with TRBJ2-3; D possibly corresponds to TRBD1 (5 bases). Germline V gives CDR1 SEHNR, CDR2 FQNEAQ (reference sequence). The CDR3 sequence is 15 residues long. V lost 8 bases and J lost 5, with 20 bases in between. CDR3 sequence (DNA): TGTGCCAGCTCCAACCCCAGGGAAACACAAGATACGCAGTATTTT. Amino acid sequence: CASSNPRETQDTQYF.

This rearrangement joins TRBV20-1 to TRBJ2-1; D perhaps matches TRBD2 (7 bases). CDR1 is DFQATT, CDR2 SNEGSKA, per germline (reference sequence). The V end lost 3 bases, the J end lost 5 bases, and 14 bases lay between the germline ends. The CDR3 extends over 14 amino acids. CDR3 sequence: CSASAGGPHNEQFF. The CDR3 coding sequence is TGCAGTGCTAGTGCCGGGGGGCCTCACAATGAGCAGTTCTTC.

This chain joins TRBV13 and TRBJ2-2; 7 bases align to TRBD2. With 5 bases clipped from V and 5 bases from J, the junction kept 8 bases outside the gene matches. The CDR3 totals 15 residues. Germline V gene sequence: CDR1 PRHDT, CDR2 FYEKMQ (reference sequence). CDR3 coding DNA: TGTGCCAGCAGCCCCCGATGGGAGGGAACCGGGGAGCTGTTTTTT. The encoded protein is CASSPRWEGTGELFF. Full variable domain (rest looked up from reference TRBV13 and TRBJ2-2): AAGVIQSPRHLIKEKRETATLKCYPIPRHDTVYWYQQGPGQDPQFLISFYEKMQSDKGSIPDRFSAQQFSDYHSELNMSSLELGDSALYFCASSPRWEGTGELFFGEGSRLTVL.